The sequence of this TCR beta chain was determined in a study of T cells in Graves' hyperthyroidism and ophthalmopathy. RNA transcripts gave rise to amplified TCR beta CDR3 regions. The primer set for the first-round RT-PCR of the TCR CDR3 was HTBI. In TCRdb, the multiplex PCR reads were re-called with MiXCR into one record per CDR3 protein. The data contain about 840,000 distinct CDR3 sequences, more than 30% of them singletons. Germline CDR1 and CDR2: SQVTM and ANQGSEA. V lost 7 bases to trimming and J lost 2 bases, with 18 bases between them. This CDR3 spans 14 amino acids. This TCR was sampled from a man aged 18-30 years with Graves' hyperthyroidism. Sequences were obtained from blood. V gene TRBV29-1 combines with J gene TRBJ2-7, with D perhaps TRBD2 (7 bases). The DNA for the CDR3 is TGCAGCGCTGGAAGGGGAGGGGGAACCTACGAGCAGTACTTC. It codes for CSAGRGGGTYEQYF.